The rows below give T cell receptor beta chains drawn from one sample of a study of shared clonotypes between healthy human individuals. Sequenced by immunoSEQ multiplex PCR; TCRdb stores in-frame clones only, minus some. This repertoire shows about 1.5 million clones, around 98% found once; its top ten account for approximately 0.45%. Sequencing was done on a sample of naive CD4+ T cells sorted from blood. These receptors all stem from a man under 40 in good health. Both conserved end residues are part of each CDR3. The D gene is left open where the match is weak. Expanded clones get a size class; other rows say once, few or many, or leave the size out.

TRBV30	NA	TRBJ1-2	NA	TGTGCCTGGACACTGGTCCGAACGAACTATGGCTACACCTTC	CAWTLVRTNYGYTF
TRBV9	NA	TRBJ2-3	TRBD2	TGTGCCAGCACCACTAGCGGGTCTAGCACAGATACGCAGTATTTT	CASTTSGSSTDTQYF
TRBV2	NA	TRBJ2-7	TRBD2	TGTGCCAGCAGTGAAGCCGATGGACTAGCGGCCCTCTACGAGCAGTACTTC	CASSEADGLAALYEQYF
TRBV10-3	NA	TRBJ2-1	TRBD2	TGTGCCATCGGCACTAGCGGGGCCCACCGGGAGCAGTTCTTC	CAIGTSGAHREQFF
TRBV5-4	NA	TRBJ2-1	NA	TGTGCCAGCAGCTTGGACATCTACAATGAGCAGTTCTTC	CASSLDIYNEQFF
TRBV20-1	NA	TRBJ2-5	NA	TGCAGTGTCGTGGCCCAAGAGACCCAGTACTTC	CSVVAQETQYF
TRBV18	once	TRBJ2-7	TRBD1	TGTGCCAGCTCCCGACAGGGGGGACAGAGCTACGAGCAGTACTTC	CASSRQGGQSYEQYF
TRBV18	NA	TRBJ2-7	NA	TGTGCCAGCTCCTCACCTAAACACGGGAAGGAGGACGGAAGAATTACCTACGAGCAGTACTTC	CASSSPKHGKEDGRITYEQYF
TRBV18	NA	TRBJ1-2	NA	TGTGCCAGCTCACCACCGTCACTGGGGATAGCTAACTATGGCTACACCTTC	CASSPPSLGIANYGYTF
TRBV7-9	NA	TRBJ1-2	TRBD1	TGTGCCAGCAGCTCCTACTCCGGACAGGGGGATAACTATGGCTACACCTTC	CASSSYSGQGDNYGYTF
TRBV7-2	NA	TRBJ2-5	NA	TGTGCCAGCAGCTTAGGTCAACCCCAGTACTTC	CASSLGQPQYF
TRBV6-6	NA	TRBJ2-7	NA	TGTGCCAGCCTTGGCGGACGCGTCGTCGAGCAGTACTTC	CASLGGRVVEQYF
TRBV6-5	NA	TRBJ2-4	TRBD2	TGTGCCAGCAGTTACGCTAGCGGGAAAAACATTCAGTACTTC	CASSYASGKNIQYF
TRBV6-5	NA	TRBJ2-3	TRBD2	TGTGCCAGCAGATCACCTAGCGGGAGCACAGATACGCAGTATTTT	CASRSPSGSTDTQYF
TRBV6-1	NA	TRBJ1-1	TRBD1	TGTGCCAGCAGTCCCTTCTCAGGGGGGGCCACTGAAGCTTTCTTT	CASSPFSGGATEAFF
TRBV10-2	NA	TRBJ1-1	TRBD1	TGCGCCAGCAGTTTAAGCGGACAGGGGTTGGGGATGGGGACCACTGAAGCTTTCTTT	CASSLSGQGLGMGTTEAFF
TRBV7-2	once	TRBJ2-7	NA	TGTGCCAGCAGCTTACGGGGGGCGGGAGCCGCCTACGAGCAGTACTTC	CASSLRGAGAAYEQYF